The TCR beta chain described here comes from a study of blood T cells in healthy people across ages (dated by TCRdb to about 2015). For context, the study as a whole: Template switching captured roughly one uniquely barcoded TCR beta cDNA molecule per two T cells in model experiments. The study measured age-related changes in TCR beta repertoire diversity using deep sequencing normalized with unique cDNA molecular identifiers. The donors were divided into four age groups: young (average about 16 years), middle-aged (almost 40), aged (approximately 64) and long-lived (82). To avoid experimental bias, donors of different ages were spread randomly across the sequencing lanes. Two additional independent replicas of 1 million unique cDNA reads from the same blood draw were analyzed for two donors (one aged 18 to 29 and one aged 80 or older). What the authors observed across the whole study: There was a strong correlation between observed TCR beta diversity and the percentage of naive T cells measured by flow cytometry. Because the CMV infection status of the donors was unknown, age-related changes in expanded clonotypes may potentially have been confounded. Compared with the aged group, the long-lived group had more naive CD4+ T cells, fewer expanded clones and increased TCR diversity, a pattern suggesting age selection. Observed TCR beta diversity per million T cells fell roughly linearly with age, and a significant reduction was already apparent by age roughly 41. Since profiling was done on bulk unsorted PBMCs, naive and antigen-experienced compartments could not be conclusively compared. Estimates of total diversity based on one million sequenced T cells were regarded as lower bounds and as underestimates.

Library preparation was by 5' RACE. TCRdb lists the instrument as Illumina HiSeq 2500. The second PCR ran for about 6 to 12 cycles and used a J-beta primer mix along with a sample-barcoded 5' primer. A unique molecular identifier was introduced onto each TCR beta cDNA molecule by a template-switch 5' adaptor carrying 12 random nucleotides. At least 2.5 million CDR3-containing paired-end reads were obtained from each sample. First-strand cDNA was synthesized from all RNA with the Mint cDNA synthesis kit, primed by a TRBC-specific oligonucleotide. All cDNA was treated with uracil-DNA glycosylase and then went through a first 18-cycle PCR with the universal primers M1SS and BC2_uni_R. The authors processed their data as follows. For normalization, 1 million high-quality reads were randomly selected from each sample, with every read carrying a distinct molecular identifier. Instead of being binned into consensus sequences, reads with shared molecular identifiers were discarded. CDR3 identification, clonotype clustering and error correction used MiTCR with a Q25 quality threshold and the strictest error-elimination algorithm. A nonparametric unseen species model using Euler transformation provided a lower-bound estimate of total TCR beta diversity. Using fastp at Q25 and MiXCR, TCRdb reprocessed the public reads and kept productive beta chains. Duplicate CDR3 protein sequences are folded into a single record with the most common DNA and genes. TCRdb assigned the V and J calls; the authors' analysis was not used. The sample table shows about 1.6 million distinct CDR3 sequences, and around 36% are seen once. The top ten clonotypes cover about 11% of the sample.

Ends trimmed: V by 6 bases, J by 5 bases; bases unmatched to a gene: 9. Reading from cysteine to phenylalanine, the CDR3 counts 14 amino acids. Only CDR3 DNA is held: 42 bases, read in frame from base 1. Concerning this clonotype: Its binding antigen is unknown. No quality values exist for individual bases; no much larger clone is one base distant.

The roughly 39 donors, aged roughly 6 to 90 years, were systemically healthy Caucasian individuals from Russia. Ten milliliters of peripheral blood were drawn from each donor into EDTA-treated Vacutainer tubes. Ficoll-Paque density-gradient centrifugation was used to isolate PBMCs, with at least 6 million per sample. Total RNA was extracted from PBMCs with Trizol reagent, with at least 5 micrograms obtained per sample. For every donor, flow cytometry on a PBMC aliquot measured the percentage of naive CD45RAhigh/CD27high T cells. This sequence originates from a woman in her thirties in good health. Material: blood. The chain is encoded by TRBV12-3 or TRBV12-4 joined to TRBJ1-1, with 7 bases matching TRBD1. The CDR3 loop reads CASSFSGRGTEAFF. The DNA is TGTGCCAGCAGCTTCTCGGGCAGGGGGACTGAAGCTTTCTTT.